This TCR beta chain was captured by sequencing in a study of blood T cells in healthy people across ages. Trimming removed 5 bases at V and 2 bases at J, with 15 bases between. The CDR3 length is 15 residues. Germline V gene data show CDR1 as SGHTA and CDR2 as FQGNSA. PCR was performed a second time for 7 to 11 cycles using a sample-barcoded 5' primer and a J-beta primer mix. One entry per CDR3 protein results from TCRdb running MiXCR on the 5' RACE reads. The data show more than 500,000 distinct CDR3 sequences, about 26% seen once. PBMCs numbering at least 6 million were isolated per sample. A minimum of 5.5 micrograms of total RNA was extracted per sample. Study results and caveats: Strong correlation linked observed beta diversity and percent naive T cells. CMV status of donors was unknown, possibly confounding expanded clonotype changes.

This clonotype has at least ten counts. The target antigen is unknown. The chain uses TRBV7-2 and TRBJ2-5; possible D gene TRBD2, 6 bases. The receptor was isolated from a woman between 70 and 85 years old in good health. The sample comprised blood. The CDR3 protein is CASSLVGGRQETQYF. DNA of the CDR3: TGTGCCAGCAGCCTTGTCGGAGGGCGACAAGAGACCCAGTACTTC.